Listed below are T cell receptor beta chains from one sample, sequenced in a study of T cell changes during pregnancy in multiple sclerosis. Measured with immunoSEQ multiplex PCR; TCRdb has only the in-frame clones, and not every one. This table has around 40,000 clones, just over 90% appearing once. This sample comprised CD4+ T cells from peripheral blood mononuclear cells, obtained in the third trimester of pregnancy. The receptors were sampled from a female donor with multiple sclerosis, enrolled in a pregnancy study. Both conserved end residues are part of each CDR3. D genes are given only for firm matches. The listing skips clone size in some rows; elsewhere it reads once, few, many or a size class.

cdr3_length: 12
j_call: TRBJ2-7
d_call: .
v_call: TRBV29-1
clone_size: .
cdr3_nt: TGCAGCGCCCTAAGGGCTGAGACAGAGTGGTACTTC
cdr3_aa: CSALRAETEWYF

cdr3_length: 15
j_call: TRBJ2-3
d_call: TRBD2
v_call: TRBV6-5
clone_size: .
cdr3_nt: TGTGCCAGCAGTAATATAGCGGGAGACCCAGATACGCAGTATTTT
cdr3_aa: CASSNIAGDPDTQYF

cdr3_length: 13
j_call: TRBJ1-3
d_call: TRBD1
v_call: TRBV10-3
clone_size: .
cdr3_nt: TGTGCCCTAGGGACAGGGACTGGAAACACCATATATTTT
cdr3_aa: CALGTGTGNTIYF

cdr3_length: 13
j_call: TRBJ2-7
d_call: .
v_call: TRBV29-1
clone_size: .
cdr3_nt: TGCAGCGTCAGAATTCTGGCCTCCTACGAGCAGTACTTC
cdr3_aa: CSVRILASYEQYF

cdr3_length: 17
j_call: TRBJ2-5
d_call: TRBD1
v_call: TRBV7-8
clone_size: .
cdr3_nt: TGTGCCAGCAGCTTAGCGATCCTCAAATCTGGACAGGGCCGCCAGTACTTC
cdr3_aa: CASSLAILKSGQGRQYF

cdr3_length: 17
j_call: TRBJ2-3
d_call: TRBD2
v_call: TRBV14
clone_size: .
cdr3_nt: TGTGCCAGCAGCCCAAGGACTAGCGGGAGTTACACAGATACGCAGTATTTT
cdr3_aa: CASSPRTSGSYTDTQYF

cdr3_length: 14
j_call: TRBJ1-1
d_call: .
v_call: TRBV28
clone_size: .
cdr3_nt: TGTGCCAGCAGTCTACAGGGAGGGGACACTGAAGCTTTCTTT
cdr3_aa: CASSLQGGDTEAFF

cdr3_length: 14
j_call: TRBJ1-4
d_call: .
v_call: TRBV30
clone_size: .
cdr3_nt: TGTGCCTGGAGCCTCATTCCAGGTGATGAAAAACTGTTTTTT
cdr3_aa: CAWSLIPGDEKLFF

cdr3_length: 12
j_call: TRBJ2-3
d_call: .
v_call: TRBV28
clone_size: .
cdr3_nt: TGTGCCAGCAGTCCCCGGAGAGATACGCAGTATTTT
cdr3_aa: CASSPRRDTQYF

cdr3_length: 14
j_call: TRBJ1-2
d_call: .
v_call: TRBV6-5
clone_size: .
cdr3_nt: TGTGCCAGCAGAGCAGAGACAGCTTCGGGTGGCTACACCTTC
cdr3_aa: CASRAETASGGYTF

cdr3_length: 19
j_call: TRBJ2-7
d_call: TRBD2
v_call: TRBV13
clone_size: .
cdr3_nt: TGTGCCAGCAGCTTGGCCATACTAGCGGGAGGGCCCAGATCGGGCGAGCAGTACTTC
cdr3_aa: CASSLAILAGGPRSGEQYF

cdr3_length: 16
j_call: TRBJ2-1
d_call: TRBD2
v_call: TRBV7-9
clone_size: .
cdr3_nt: TGTGCCAGCAGCCTAGGGACTAGCGGGAGTTTGAGTGAGCAGTTCTTC
cdr3_aa: CASSLGTSGSLSEQFF

cdr3_length: 17
j_call: TRBJ2-1
d_call: TRBD2
v_call: TRBV5-4
clone_size: once
cdr3_nt: TGTGCCAGCAGCTTGGCCCCGGGGGAGGGCCCTTACAATGAGCAGTTCTTC
cdr3_aa: CASSLAPGEGPYNEQFF

cdr3_length: 17
j_call: TRBJ2-3
d_call: TRBD2
v_call: TRBV7-3
clone_size: .
cdr3_nt: TGTGCCAGCAGCTTAACGGGGTTAGCGGGAGGTACAGATACGCAGTATTTT
cdr3_aa: CASSLTGLAGGTDTQYF

cdr3_length: 13
j_call: TRBJ2-1
d_call: TRBD2
v_call: TRBV30
clone_size: .
cdr3_nt: TGTGCCTGGCGCCCTAGCGGGAGAAGGGAGCAGTTCTTC
cdr3_aa: CAWRPSGRREQFF

cdr3_length: 12
j_call: TRBJ1-2
d_call: .
v_call: TRBV30
clone_size: .
cdr3_nt: TGTGCCTGGAGAGTACAGAACTATGGCTACACCTTC
cdr3_aa: CAWRVQNYGYTF

cdr3_length: 13
j_call: TRBJ1-3
d_call: .
v_call: TRBV7-7
clone_size: .
cdr3_nt: TGTGCTAGCAGCTTATCCGAGGGAAACACCATATATTTT
cdr3_aa: CASSLSEGNTIYF

cdr3_length: 16
j_call: TRBJ2-1
d_call: TRBD2
v_call: TRBV5-1
clone_size: .
cdr3_nt: TGCGCCAGCAGCTTGGCCGTACTAGCGGGAAGCAATGAGCAGTTCTTC
cdr3_aa: CASSLAVLAGSNEQFF

cdr3_length: 13
j_call: TRBJ1-5
d_call: .
v_call: TRBV2
clone_size: .
cdr3_nt: TGTGCCAGCAGTATCGTGGCCAATCAGCCCCAGCATTTT
cdr3_aa: CASSIVANQPQHF

cdr3_length: 17
j_call: TRBJ2-3
d_call: .
v_call: TRBV10-3
clone_size: .
cdr3_nt: TGTGCCATCCAGGAGTCAGGGTTCGCCATTTCGGCAGATACGCAGTATTTT
cdr3_aa: CAIQESGFAISADTQYF

cdr3_length: 14
j_call: TRBJ1-5
d_call: .
v_call: TRBV25-1
clone_size: .
cdr3_nt: TGTGCCAGCAGTGATTATGCCTACCATCAGCCCCAGCATTTT
cdr3_aa: CASSDYAYHQPQHF

cdr3_length: 13
j_call: TRBJ2-5
d_call: .
v_call: TRBV18
clone_size: .
cdr3_nt: TGTGCCAGCTCACCACGGCAGGGAGAGACCCAGTACTTC
cdr3_aa: CASSPRQGETQYF

cdr3_length: 14
j_call: TRBJ1-1
d_call: .
v_call: TRBV5-6
clone_size: .
cdr3_nt: TGTGCCAGCAGCCCCACAGGGCTGCTCACTGAAGCTTTCTTT
cdr3_aa: CASSPTGLLTEAFF

cdr3_length: 16
j_call: TRBJ2-7
d_call: TRBD2
v_call: TRBV5-6
clone_size: once
cdr3_nt: TGTGCCAGCAGCTTGATGTTAGGGCTAGCGGGAGACGAGCAGTACTTC
cdr3_aa: CASSLMLGLAGDEQYF

cdr3_length: 14
j_call: TRBJ2-3
d_call: TRBD1
v_call: TRBV6-1
clone_size: .
cdr3_nt: TGTGCCAGTGACTCCGGGACAGTCACAGATACGCAGTATTTT
cdr3_aa: CASDSGTVTDTQYF

cdr3_length: 14
j_call: TRBJ2-7
d_call: .
v_call: TRBV18
clone_size: .
cdr3_nt: TGTGCCAGCTCTGGAGGGCGAAGCTCCTACGAGCAGTACTTC
cdr3_aa: CASSGGRSSYEQYF

cdr3_length: 12
j_call: TRBJ1-2
d_call: .
v_call: TRBV5-1
clone_size: .
cdr3_nt: TGCGCCAGCAGCTCTCAGGGGTATGGCTACACCTTC
cdr3_aa: CASSSQGYGYTF

cdr3_length: 13
j_call: TRBJ1-6
d_call: TRBD1
v_call: TRBV6-5
clone_size: .
cdr3_nt: TGTGCCAGCAGAAGACAGGGTTGGACACCCCTCCACTTT
cdr3_aa: CASRRQGWTPLHF

cdr3_length: 13
j_call: TRBJ2-7
d_call: .
v_call: TRBV27
clone_size: once
cdr3_nt: TGTGCCAGCAGTACTAGCCGGGATACGGAGCAGTACTTC
cdr3_aa: CASSTSRDTEQYF

cdr3_length: 15
j_call: TRBJ2-1
d_call: TRBD2
v_call: TRBV6-4
clone_size: .
cdr3_nt: TGTGCCAGCAGTGAACGGGAGGGCCTGGGAAATGAGCAGTTCTTC
cdr3_aa: CASSEREGLGNEQFF

cdr3_length: 11
j_call: TRBJ2-1
d_call: .
v_call: TRBV10-1
clone_size: .
cdr3_nt: TGCGCCAGCAGTGACCTTCTAGAGCAGTTCTTC
cdr3_aa: CASSDLLEQFF

cdr3_length: 13
j_call: TRBJ1-1
d_call: TRBD1
v_call: TRBV28
clone_size: .
cdr3_nt: TGTGCCAGCAGTCGAGGACAGGGGTTGGCTGCTTTCTTT
cdr3_aa: CASSRGQGLAAFF

cdr3_length: 17
j_call: TRBJ2-1
d_call: .
v_call: TRBV30
clone_size: .
cdr3_nt: TGTGCCTGGAGCCCCCGGAGGGGTAGCTCGATCTACAATGAGCAGTTCTTC
cdr3_aa: CAWSPRRGSSIYNEQFF

cdr3_length: 15
j_call: TRBJ1-3
d_call: .
v_call: TRBV5-6
clone_size: .
cdr3_nt: TGTGCCAGCAGCTCCTACGGGGGGAACGGAAACACCATATATTTT
cdr3_aa: CASSSYGGNGNTIYF

cdr3_length: 13
j_call: TRBJ2-5
d_call: .
v_call: TRBV6-6
clone_size: once
cdr3_nt: TGTGCCAGCAGTCAGACAGACGCGGAGACCCAGTACTTC
cdr3_aa: CASSQTDAETQYF

cdr3_length: 17
j_call: TRBJ2-2
d_call: .
v_call: TRBV9
clone_size: once
cdr3_nt: TGTGCCAGCAGCCCCCGGGGGACCAGCGCCTACACCGGGGAGCTGTTTTTT
cdr3_aa: CASSPRGTSAYTGELFF

cdr3_length: 13
j_call: TRBJ1-5
d_call: .
v_call: TRBV19
clone_size: few
cdr3_nt: TGTGCCAGTAGTCAGGGTCTGGCTCAGCCCCAGCATTTT
cdr3_aa: CASSQGLAQPQHF

cdr3_length: 15
j_call: TRBJ2-7
d_call: .
v_call: TRBV21-1
clone_size: once
cdr3_nt: TGTGCCAGCAGCAAAGCACTAGCGGGGATCTACGAGCAGTACTTC
cdr3_aa: CASSKALAGIYEQYF

cdr3_length: 12
j_call: TRBJ2-3
d_call: .
v_call: TRBV30
clone_size: .
cdr3_nt: TGTGCCTGGAGCCCTAGCACAGATACGCAGTATTTT
cdr3_aa: CAWSPSTDTQYF

cdr3_length: 17
j_call: TRBJ2-1
d_call: TRBD2
v_call: TRBV18
clone_size: .
cdr3_nt: TGTGCCAGCTCACCGGGACTAGCGGGGAATGGGGGCAATGAGCAGTTCTTC
cdr3_aa: CASSPGLAGNGGNEQFF

cdr3_length: 12
j_call: TRBJ1-4
d_call: .
v_call: TRBV30
clone_size: medium-sized
cdr3_nt: TGTGCCTGGAGTGTACTTAGAGAAAAACTGTTTTTT
cdr3_aa: CAWSVLREKLFF

cdr3_length: 14
j_call: TRBJ1-2
d_call: TRBD1
v_call: TRBV18
clone_size: .
cdr3_nt: TGTGCCAGCTCAACCGAACAGGGGGCCTATGGCTACACCTTC
cdr3_aa: CASSTEQGAYGYTF

cdr3_length: 11
j_call: TRBJ1-2
d_call: TRBD1
v_call: TRBV10-3
clone_size: .
cdr3_nt: TGTGCCATCAGTGGGGACAGGGAGTGCACCTTC
cdr3_aa: CAISGDRECTF

cdr3_length: 13
j_call: TRBJ1-5
d_call: TRBD1
v_call: TRBV30
clone_size: .
cdr3_nt: TGTGCCTGGAGCGGGACAGACTATCAGCCCCAGCATTTT
cdr3_aa: CAWSGTDYQPQHF

cdr3_length: 15
j_call: TRBJ1-1
d_call: TRBD1
v_call: TRBV30
clone_size: few
cdr3_nt: TGTGCCTGGATGGGGGGAAGACAGGGGCGGACTGAAGCTTTCTTT
cdr3_aa: CAWMGGRQGRTEAFF

cdr3_length: 16
j_call: TRBJ2-1
d_call: TRBD2
v_call: TRBV5-5
clone_size: .
cdr3_nt: TGTGCCAGCAGCTCCCGGACTAGCGGAGGCTACAATGAGCAGTTCTTC
cdr3_aa: CASSSRTSGGYNEQFF

cdr3_length: 15
j_call: TRBJ1-1
d_call: .
v_call: TRBV12-5
clone_size: once
cdr3_nt: TGTGCTAGTGGTTTGGTACTCGGTCAGGGGACTGAAGCTTTCTTT
cdr3_aa: CASGLVLGQGTEAFF

cdr3_length: 16
j_call: TRBJ1-3
d_call: .
v_call: TRBV18
clone_size: .
cdr3_nt: TGTGCCAGCTCCCACAGACCAGGGTTCTCTGGAAACACCATATATTTT
cdr3_aa: CASSHRPGFSGNTIYF

cdr3_length: 16
j_call: TRBJ2-2
d_call: TRBD2
v_call: TRBV10-3
clone_size: .
cdr3_nt: TGTGCCATCAGTGGAGGTACTAGCGGGAGGGCCGGGGAGCTGTTTTTT
cdr3_aa: CAISGGTSGRAGELFF

cdr3_length: 11
j_call: TRBJ1-1
d_call: .
v_call: TRBV20-1
clone_size: .
cdr3_nt: TGCAGTGCTAGAGACCACAGGGCCGCTTTCTTT
cdr3_aa: CSARDHRAAFF